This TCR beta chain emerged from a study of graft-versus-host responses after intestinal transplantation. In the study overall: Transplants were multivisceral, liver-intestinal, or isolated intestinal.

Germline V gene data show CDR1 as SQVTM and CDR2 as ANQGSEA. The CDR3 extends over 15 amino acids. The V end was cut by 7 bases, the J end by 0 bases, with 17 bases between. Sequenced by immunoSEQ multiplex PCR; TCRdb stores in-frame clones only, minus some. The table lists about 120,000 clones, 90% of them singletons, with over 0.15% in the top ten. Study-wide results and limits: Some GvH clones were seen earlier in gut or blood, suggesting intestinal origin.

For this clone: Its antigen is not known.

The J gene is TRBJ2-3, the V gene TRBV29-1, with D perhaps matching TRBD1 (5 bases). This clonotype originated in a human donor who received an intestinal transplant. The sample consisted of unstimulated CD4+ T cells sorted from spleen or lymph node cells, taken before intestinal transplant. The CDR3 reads CSGQGSSTSTDTQYF. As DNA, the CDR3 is TGCAGCGGCCAGGGCAGTAGCACTAGCACAGATACGCAGTATTTT.